The clone carrying this T cell receptor beta chain was counted once. TCR beta CDR3 regions were amplified from RNA transcripts. First-round RT-PCR targeting the TCR CDR3 was performed with the HTBI primer set. TCRdb fed the multiplex PCR reads into MiXCR, producing one record per CDR3 protein. This table has about 640,000 distinct CDR3 sequences, around 20% appearing once. The data were obtained in a study of T cells in Graves' hyperthyroidism and ophthalmopathy. Ophthalmopathy cases met thresholds of Clinical Activity Score at least 3, NOSPECS grade at least 4 and duration under 3 months. Patients showing uncontrolled infection, other autoimmune disease, pregnancy or lactation were ineligible. Together with thyroid ultrasound, orbital computed tomography, serum thyroxine and TRAb, clinical symptoms were used for diagnoses. Isolation of PBMCs was performed on approximately 10 ml fresh peripheral blood.

Germline loops: CDR1 LGHNA, CDR2 YNFKEQ. J lost 5 bases, V lost 5 bases, and 12 bases had no gene match. This CDR3 is built from 15 residues. The sample consisted of blood. The origin of this receptor is a man aged 30-40 years with Graves' ophthalmopathy. The V gene is TRBV4-2, the J gene TRBJ2-7; TRBD2 matches 7 bases. CDR3 DNA: TGTGCCAGCAGCAAGTTACCGGGACTATCCCACGAGCAGTACTTC. It yields the protein CASSKLPGLSHEQYF.